This T cell receptor beta chain originates from a study of post-analysis software for immune sequencing data. General study points: With TRBV5-6, TRBV5-1 and TRBV20-1 included, about 5 TRBV segments were more frequent in patients than in controls.

This CDR3 region has 16 residues. The germline V gene has CDR1 SGHNT and CDR2 YYREEE (reference sequence). Trimming removed 1 base from V and 4 bases from J; junction bases left unmatched: 10. Concerning this clonotype: The antigen is not known.

Each TCR beta cDNA library carried unique molecular identifiers. Input populations of about 0.85 to 11 million T cells gave rise to about 480,000 cDNA molecules. TCRdb redid the calling of the PCR reads with MiXCR, one entry per CDR3 protein. The sample has about 430,000 distinct CDR3 sequences; more than 30% are singletons. The chain combines TRBV5-4 with TRBJ1-1; 7 nucleotides align to TRBD1. This TCR came from a girl aged 2 to 9 with multiple sclerosis. Sequencing was carried out using blood. The CDR3, as DNA: TGTGCCAGCAGCTTGATTGGAAGACAGGGTGGCACTGAAGCTTTCTTT. Protein: CASSLIGRQGGTEAFF.